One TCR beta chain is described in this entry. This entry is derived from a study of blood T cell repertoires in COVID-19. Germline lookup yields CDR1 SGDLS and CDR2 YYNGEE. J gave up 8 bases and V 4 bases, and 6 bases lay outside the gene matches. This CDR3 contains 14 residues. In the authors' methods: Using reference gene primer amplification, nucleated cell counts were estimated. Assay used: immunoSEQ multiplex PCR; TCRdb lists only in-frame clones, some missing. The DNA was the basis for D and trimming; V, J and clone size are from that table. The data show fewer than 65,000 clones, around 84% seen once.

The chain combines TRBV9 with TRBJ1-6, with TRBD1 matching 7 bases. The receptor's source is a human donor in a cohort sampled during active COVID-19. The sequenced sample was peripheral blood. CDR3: CASSHDRVDSPLHF. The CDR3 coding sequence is TGTGCCAGCAGCCACGACAGGGTCGATTCACCCCTCCACTTT.